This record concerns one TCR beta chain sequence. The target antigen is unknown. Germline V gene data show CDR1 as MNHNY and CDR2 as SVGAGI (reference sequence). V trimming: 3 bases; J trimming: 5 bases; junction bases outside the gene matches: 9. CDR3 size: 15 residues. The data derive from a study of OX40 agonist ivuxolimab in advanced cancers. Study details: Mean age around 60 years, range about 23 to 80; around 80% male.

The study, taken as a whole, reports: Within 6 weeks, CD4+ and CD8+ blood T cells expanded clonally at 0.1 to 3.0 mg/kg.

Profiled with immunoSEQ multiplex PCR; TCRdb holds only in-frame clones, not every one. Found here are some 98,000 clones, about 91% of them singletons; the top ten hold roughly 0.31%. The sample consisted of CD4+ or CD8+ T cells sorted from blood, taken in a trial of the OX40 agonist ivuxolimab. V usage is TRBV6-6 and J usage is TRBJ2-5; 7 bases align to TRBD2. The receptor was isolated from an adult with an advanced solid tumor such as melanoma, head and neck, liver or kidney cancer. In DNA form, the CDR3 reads TGTGCCAGCAGTTATAGGGGACGGCGGGAGGAGACCCAGTACTTC. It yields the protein CASSYRGRREETQYF.